This TCR beta chain is from a study of early stage breast cancer tumors. Across the study: Samples were sequenced at 9 to 10-fold average coverage. General observations from the study: Blood repertoires resembled normal breast more than tumor.

Libraries were prepared by immunoSEQ multiplex PCR; TCRdb keeps only in-frame clonotypes and omits some of them. This sample has fewer than 90,000 clones, with 65% to 85% found just once. This CDR3 is 15 amino acids long. V shed 3 bases and J shed 0 bases, with 9 bases lying between them. Per germline, CDR1 SGDLS and CDR2 YYNGEE. This clone was seen only a few times. The antigen is not known. The chain uses TRBV9 and TRBJ1-4; D is unresolved. The sequence was collected from a person in their sixties or seventies with breast cancer. Sequencing input: blood. CDR3 bases: TGTGCCAGCAGCGAGGGTCCAGCAACTAATGAAAAACTGTTTTTT. It translates to CASSEGPATNEKLFF.